One T cell receptor beta chain is described in this entry. The target antigen is unknown. The CDR3 length is 16 residues. The trim removed 0 bases at V and 2 bases at J, leaving 7 bases unmatched. Germline CDR1 and CDR2: SQVTM and ANQGSEA. The protocol was immunoSEQ multiplex PCR, while the TCRdb copy is restricted to in-frame clones and leaves out a portion. The data contain some 290,000 clones, 70% to 90% of them seen just once; the ten biggest clones take up approximately 0.96%. These data are taken from a study of cytomegalovirus exposure and HLA in healthy donors. Notes on the study in general: Reported results showed that the classifier diagnosed cytomegalovirus status with high specificity and sensitivity.

An approximately 130-subject validation cohort, separate from the approximately 610-subject first cohort, supplied the donors. What was sequenced was PBMCs. The chain joins TRBV29-1 to TRBJ2-3, with TRBD2 matching 8 bases. This clonotype was obtained from a man aged 25 to 40 in good health and CMV-seronegative. CDR3 in amino acids: CSVEEGAGGVTDTQYF. The CDR3 DNA follows: TGCAGCGTTGAAGAGGGGGCCGGGGGGGTCACAGATACGCAGTATTTT.